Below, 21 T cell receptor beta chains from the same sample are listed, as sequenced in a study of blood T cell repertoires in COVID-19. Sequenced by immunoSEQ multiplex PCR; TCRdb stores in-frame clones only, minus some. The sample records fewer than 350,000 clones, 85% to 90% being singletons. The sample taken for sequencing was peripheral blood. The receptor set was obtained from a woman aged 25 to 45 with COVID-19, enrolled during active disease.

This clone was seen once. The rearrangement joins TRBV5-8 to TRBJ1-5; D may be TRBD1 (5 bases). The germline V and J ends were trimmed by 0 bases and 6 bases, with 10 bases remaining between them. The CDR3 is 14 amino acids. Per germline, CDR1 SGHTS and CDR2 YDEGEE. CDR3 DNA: TGTGCCAGCAGCTTGGGGACAAACCTTCAGCCCCAGCATTTT. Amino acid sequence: CASSLGTNLQPQHF. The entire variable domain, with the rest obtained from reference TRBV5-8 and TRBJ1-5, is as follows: EAGVTQSPTHLIKTRGQQATLRCSPISGHTSVYWYQQALGLGLQFLLWYDEGEERNRGNFPPRFSGRQFPNYSSELNVNALELEDSALYLCASSLGTNLQPQHFGDGTRLSIL.

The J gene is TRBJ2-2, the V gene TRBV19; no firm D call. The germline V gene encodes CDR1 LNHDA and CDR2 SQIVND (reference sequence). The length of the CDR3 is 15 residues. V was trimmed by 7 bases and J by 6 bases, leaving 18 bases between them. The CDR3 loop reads CASIGSSGVPGELFF. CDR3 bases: TGTGCCAGTATCGGTAGTAGTGGTGTCCCCGGGGAGCTGTTTTTT.

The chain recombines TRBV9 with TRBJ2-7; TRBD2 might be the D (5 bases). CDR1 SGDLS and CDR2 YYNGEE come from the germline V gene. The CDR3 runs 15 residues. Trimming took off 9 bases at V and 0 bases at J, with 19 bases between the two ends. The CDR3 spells CAITYLAESSYEQYF. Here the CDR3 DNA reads TGTGCCATTACATACCTAGCTGAGTCCTCCTACGAGCAGTACTTC. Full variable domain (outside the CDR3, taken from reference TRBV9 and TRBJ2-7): DSGVTQTPKHLITATGQRVTLRCSPRSGDLSVYWYQQSLDQGLQFLIQYYNGEERAKGNILERFSAQQFPDLHSELNLSSLELGDSALYFCAITYLAESSYEQYFGPGTRLTVT.

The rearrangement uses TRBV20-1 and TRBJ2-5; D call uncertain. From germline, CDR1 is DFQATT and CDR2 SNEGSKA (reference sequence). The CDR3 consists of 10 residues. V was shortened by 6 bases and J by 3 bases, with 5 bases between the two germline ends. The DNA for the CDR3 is TGCAGTGCCGTTGAAGAGACCCAGTACTTC. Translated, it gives CSAVEETQYF.

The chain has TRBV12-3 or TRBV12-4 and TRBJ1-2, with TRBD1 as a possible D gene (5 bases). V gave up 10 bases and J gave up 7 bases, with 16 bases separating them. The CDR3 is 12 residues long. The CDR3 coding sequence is TGTGCCACCCGGGACGGGCGGGGTGGCTACACCTTC. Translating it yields CATRDGRGGYTF.

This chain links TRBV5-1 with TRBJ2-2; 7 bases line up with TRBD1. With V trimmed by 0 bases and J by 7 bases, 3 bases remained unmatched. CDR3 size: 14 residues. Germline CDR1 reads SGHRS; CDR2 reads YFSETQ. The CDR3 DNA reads TGCGCCAGCAGCTTGGAGGGGGCAGTCGGGGAGCTGTTTTTT. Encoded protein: CASSLEGAVGELFF.

The CDR3 coding sequence is TGTGCCAGCAGCTTAGTCCCAACACGAGCGGGGGTAGACAATGAGCAGTTCTTC. Translated, it gives CASSLVPTRAGVDNEQFF. The gene calls are TRBV11-3 and TRBJ2-1, with 8 nucleotides matching TRBD2. CDR3 length: 18 amino acids. Trimming removed 1 base from V and 5 bases from J; junction bases left unmatched: 13. The germline CDR1 and CDR2 sequences are SGHNT and YENEEA.

The CDR3 sequence is CASNRNRGDGYTF. CDR3 in DNA: TGTGCCAGCAACCGAAACAGGGGAGATGGCTACACCTTC. The chain combines TRBV14 with TRBJ1-2, with 7 bases identical to TRBD1. V dropped 7 bases and J dropped 6; count of bases not matched to a gene: 8. The CDR3 is 13 residues long. Germline values: CDR1 SGHDN, CDR2 FVKESK.

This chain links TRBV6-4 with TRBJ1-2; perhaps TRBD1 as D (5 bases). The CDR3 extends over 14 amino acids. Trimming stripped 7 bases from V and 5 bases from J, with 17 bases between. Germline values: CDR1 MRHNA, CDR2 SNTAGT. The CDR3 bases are TGTGCCAGCACGATCGGCAGGGCACCTTATGGCTACACCTTC. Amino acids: CASTIGRAPYGYTF.

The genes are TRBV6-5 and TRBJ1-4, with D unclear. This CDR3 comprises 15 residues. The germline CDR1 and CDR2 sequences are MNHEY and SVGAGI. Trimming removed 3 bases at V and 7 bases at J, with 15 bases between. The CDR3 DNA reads TGTGCCAGCAGTTATGGTTGGGAGCCGGGTGAAAAACTGTTTTTT. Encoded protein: CASSYGWEPGEKLFF.

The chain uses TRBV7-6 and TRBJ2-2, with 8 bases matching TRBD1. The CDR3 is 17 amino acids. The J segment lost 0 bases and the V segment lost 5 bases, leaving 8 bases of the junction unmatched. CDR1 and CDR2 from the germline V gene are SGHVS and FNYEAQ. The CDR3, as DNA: TGTGCCAGCAGCGAATTCCGGGACAGGCCGAACACCGGGGAGCTGTTTTTT. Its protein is CASSEFRDRPNTGELFF.

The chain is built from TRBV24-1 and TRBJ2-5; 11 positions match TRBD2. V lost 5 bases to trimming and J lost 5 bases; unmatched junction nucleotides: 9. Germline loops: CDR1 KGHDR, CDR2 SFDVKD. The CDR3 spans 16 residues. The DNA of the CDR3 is TGTGCCACCAGTGGCCGTAGCGGGGGGGCCGGTGAGACCCAGTACTTC. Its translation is CATSGRSGGAGETQYF.

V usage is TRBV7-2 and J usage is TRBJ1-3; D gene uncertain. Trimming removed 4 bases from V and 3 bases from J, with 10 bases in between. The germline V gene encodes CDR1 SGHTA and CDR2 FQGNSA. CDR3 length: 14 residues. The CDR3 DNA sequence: TGTGCCAGCAGCTCGACAAACTTTGGAAACACCATATATTTT. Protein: CASSSTNFGNTIYF.

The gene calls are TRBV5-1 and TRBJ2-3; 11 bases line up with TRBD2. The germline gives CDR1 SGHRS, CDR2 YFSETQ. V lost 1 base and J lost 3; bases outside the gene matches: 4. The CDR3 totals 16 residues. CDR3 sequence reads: CASSLTSGGLTDTQYF. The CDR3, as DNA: TGCGCCAGCAGCTTGACTAGCGGGGGACTAACAGATACGCAGTATTTT.

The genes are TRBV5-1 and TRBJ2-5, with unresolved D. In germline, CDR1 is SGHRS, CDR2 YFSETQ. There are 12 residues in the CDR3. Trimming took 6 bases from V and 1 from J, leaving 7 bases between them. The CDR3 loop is CASTTGQETQYF. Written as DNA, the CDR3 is TGCGCCAGCACGACGGGCCAAGAGACCCAGTACTTC.

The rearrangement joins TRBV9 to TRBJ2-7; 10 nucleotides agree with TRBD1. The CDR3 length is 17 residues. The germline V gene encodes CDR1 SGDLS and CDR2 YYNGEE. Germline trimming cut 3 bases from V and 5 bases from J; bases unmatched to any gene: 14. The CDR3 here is CASSAHPTGTGADEQYF. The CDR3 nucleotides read TGTGCCAGCAGCGCACACCCTACCGGGACAGGGGCTGACGAGCAGTACTTC.

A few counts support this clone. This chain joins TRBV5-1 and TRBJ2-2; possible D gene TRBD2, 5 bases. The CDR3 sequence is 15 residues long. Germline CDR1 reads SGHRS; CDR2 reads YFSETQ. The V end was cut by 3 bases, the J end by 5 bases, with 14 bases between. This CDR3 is CASSSVVASTGELFF. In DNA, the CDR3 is TGCGCCAGCAGCTCCGTTGTAGCGAGTACCGGGGAGCTGTTTTTT.

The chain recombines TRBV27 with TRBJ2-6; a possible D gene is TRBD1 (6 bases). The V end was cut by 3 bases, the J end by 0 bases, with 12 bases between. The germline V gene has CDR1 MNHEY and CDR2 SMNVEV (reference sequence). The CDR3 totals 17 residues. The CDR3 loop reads CASSFVGGISGANVLTF. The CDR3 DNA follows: TGTGCCAGCAGTTTTGTAGGGGGAATCTCTGGGGCCAACGTCCTGACTTTC.

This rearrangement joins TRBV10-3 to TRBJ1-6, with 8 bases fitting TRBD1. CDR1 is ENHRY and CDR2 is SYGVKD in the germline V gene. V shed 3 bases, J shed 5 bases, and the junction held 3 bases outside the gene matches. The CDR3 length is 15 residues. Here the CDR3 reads CAISETGGNNSPLHF. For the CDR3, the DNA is TGTGCCATCAGTGAAACAGGGGGGAATAATTCACCCCTCCACTTT.

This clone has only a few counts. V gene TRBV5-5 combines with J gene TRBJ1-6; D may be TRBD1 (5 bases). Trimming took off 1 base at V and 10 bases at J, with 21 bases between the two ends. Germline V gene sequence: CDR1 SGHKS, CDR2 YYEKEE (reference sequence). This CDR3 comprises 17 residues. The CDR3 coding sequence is TGTGCCAGCAGCTTGCCTAATCCGGGGGAGCCTCAGTCACCCCTCCACTTT. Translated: CASSLPNPGEPQSPLHF.

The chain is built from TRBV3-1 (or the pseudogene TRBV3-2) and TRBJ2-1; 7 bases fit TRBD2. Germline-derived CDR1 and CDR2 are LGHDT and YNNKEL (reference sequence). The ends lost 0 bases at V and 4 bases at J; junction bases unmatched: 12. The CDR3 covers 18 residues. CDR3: CASSQEWVWAGEYNEQFF. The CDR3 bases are TGTGCCAGCAGCCAAGAATGGGTCTGGGCGGGGGAGTACAATGAGCAGTTCTTC.